These 23 T cell receptor beta chains were sequenced from one sample in a study of siplizumab effects on memory and regulatory T cells. The assay was immunoSEQ multiplex PCR, and TCRdb's table has in-frame clones only and misses some. The sample lists about 120,000 clones; around 95% were seen once. The sequenced material came from non-Treg CD4+ T cells sorted from blood. Receptors originate from a human donor in good health.

The count of this clone is one. The chain links TRBV5-1 to TRBJ2-5, with unresolved D. V gave up 5 bases and J gave up 4 bases, with 12 bases separating them. The CDR3 contains 13 residues. Germline V gene lookup returns CDR1 SGHRS and CDR2 YFSETQ. CDR3 sequence (DNA): TGCGCCAGCAGGCAGCGTGTAGGAGAGACCCAGTACTTC. Amino acid sequence: CASRQRVGETQYF.

The gene calls are TRBV2 and TRBJ2-5; the match to TRBD2 covers 12 bases. Unmatched junction bases numbered 4, after V lost 4 bases and J lost 1 base. The CDR3 contains 16 residues. CDR1 SNHLY and CDR2 FYNNEI come from the germline V gene. As DNA, the CDR3 is TGTGCCAGCAGTGTCCCTAGCGGGGGGGCCCAAGAGACCCAGTACTTC. This translates into CASSVPSGGAQETQYF.

This sequence joins TRBV12-5 and TRBJ1-4, with unresolved D. The CDR3 totals 11 residues. Trimming took off 1 base at V and 7 bases at J, with 1 base between the two ends. Germline lookup yields CDR1 LGHNT and CDR2 FRNRAP. The CDR3 sequence: CASGLGEKLFF. CDR3 DNA: TGTGCTAGTGGTTTGGGTGAAAAACTGTTTTTT.

The CDR3 DNA reads TGTGCCAGCACCCCACGGACTAGCGGGTACAATGAGCAGTTCTTC. Protein product: CASTPRTSGYNEQFF. The chain employs TRBV7-2 and TRBJ2-1, with TRBD2 identical over 11 bases. V shed 7 bases and J 4 bases; nucleotides not matched to a gene: 6. The CDR3 extends over 15 amino acids. Looked up from germline, CDR1 is SGHTA and CDR2 is FQGNSA.

V gene TRBV9 combines with J gene TRBJ2-5, with TRBD2 matching over 7 bases. Germline values: CDR1 SGDLS, CDR2 YYNGEE. With 4 bases clipped from V and 1 base from J, the junction kept 7 bases outside the gene matches. The length of the CDR3 is 15 residues. CDR3 sequence (DNA): TGTGCCAGCAGCCCCCGGACGGGGGGCCAAGAGACCCAGTACTTC. This sequence encodes CASSPRTGGQETQYF.

The CDR3 nucleotides read TGTGCCAGCAGCGTAGAGCTGCACACAGATACGCAGTATTTT. Translation gives CASSVELHTDTQYF. The rearrangement links TRBV9 to TRBJ2-3, with D unresolved. The V and J ends lost 0 bases and 2 bases respectively, with 7 bases between them. This CDR3 has 14 amino acids. The germline V gene has CDR1 SGDLS and CDR2 YYNGEE.

In nucleotides, the CDR3 is TGCGCCAGCAGCCACATGAGACAGGGGTGGTACGAGCAGTACTTC. It encodes CASSHMRQGWYEQYF. The rearrangement joins TRBV4-1 to TRBJ2-7; 8 bases agree with TRBD1. The CDR3 is made up of 15 amino acids. The V and J ends lost 3 bases and 4 bases, in that order; junction bases with no gene match: 8. The V gene's germline CDR1 is MGHRA and CDR2 YSYEKL.

The chain links TRBV9 to TRBJ1-1; D is ambiguous. This CDR3 region has 14 residues. With 2 bases removed from V and 1 base from J, the gap between germline ends came to 9 bases. Germline assignment: CDR1 SGDLS and CDR2 YYNGEE. The CDR3 coding sequence is TGTGCCAGCAGCGTTCACAGACAGAACACTGAAGCTTTCTTT. It specifies CASSVHRQNTEAFF.

The V call is TRBV6-5, the J call TRBJ2-3, with D tentatively TRBD1 or TRBD2 (6 bases each). Germline lookup yields CDR1 MNHEY and CDR2 SVGAGI. This CDR3 contains 16 residues. V gave up 0 bases and J gave up 3 bases, with 13 bases separating them. The CDR3 here is CASSYSWGRGTDTQYF. CDR3 in DNA: TGTGCCAGCAGTTACTCTTGGGGGCGGGGAACAGATACGCAGTATTTT.

This chain connects TRBV11-2 to TRBJ1-1, with D perhaps TRBD1 (5 bases). Germline lookup yields CDR1 SGHAT and CDR2 FQNNGV. Trimming removed 2 bases from V and 0 bases from J, with 13 bases in between. This CDR3 is built from 16 residues. The CDR3 is CASSLLAGTLNTEAFF. The CDR3 DNA reads TGTGCCAGCAGCTTACTAGCCGGGACCTTGAACACTGAAGCTTTCTTT.

V is TRBV29-1 and J is TRBJ2-4; 8 bases agree with TRBD1. The junction had 6 bases not matched to a gene; V was cut back by 7 bases and J by 4 bases. The V gene's germline CDR1 is SQVTM and CDR2 ANQGSEA. The CDR3 is 13 amino acids. The chain's CDR3 is CSAEGQAKNIQYF. The CDR3 DNA follows: TGCAGCGCCGAGGGACAGGCAAAAAACATTCAGTACTTC.

V usage is TRBV6-1 and J usage is TRBJ2-5, with 10 bases identical to TRBD2. The V gene end was trimmed by 5 bases and the J gene end by 7 bases; junction bases not matched to a gene: 10. This CDR3 spans 15 amino acids. The germline V gene has CDR1 MNHNS and CDR2 SASEGT. CDR3 sequence: CASSWETSGLVTQYF. The DNA of the CDR3 is TGTGCCAGCAGTTGGGAGACTAGCGGGCTCGTGACCCAGTACTTC.

This sequence joins TRBV2 and TRBJ1-1, with D perhaps matching TRBD1 (5 bases). V lost 5 bases and J lost 1, with 14 bases in between. CDR3 size: 15 residues. Germline V gives CDR1 SNHLY, CDR2 FYNNEI. The CDR3 DNA follows: TGTGCCAGCAGTTCCCCCCCGGGGACGAACACTGAAGCTTTCTTT. It encodes CASSSPPGTNTEAFF.

The rearrangement links TRBV4-1 to TRBJ1-4; D remains unclear. Trimming left V 3 bases short and J 10 bases short, with 12 bases between. The CDR3 has 13 amino acids. Germline values: CDR1 MGHRA, CDR2 YSYEKL. The CDR3 DNA sequence: TGCGCCAGCAGCCAGGCTACCGGGATAAAACTGTTTTTT. Its protein is CASSQATGIKLFF.

CDR3 in DNA: TGTGCCAGCAGCTCCCGGGACAGGTTTTCAGAGACCCAGTACTTC. This gives the protein CASSSRDRFSETQYF. The gene calls are TRBV5-4 and TRBJ2-5; 8 bases fit TRBD1. This CDR3 has 15 residues. The junction had 8 bases not matched to a gene; V was cut back by 3 bases and J by 4 bases. From germline, CDR1 is SGHNT and CDR2 YYREEE (reference sequence).

This clone is a singleton in its sample. The V and J genes are TRBV27 and TRBJ1-5; D unresolved. Deletions cut 2 bases from V and 1 base from J, with 3 bases between. This CDR3 spans 13 amino acids. Germline-derived CDR1 and CDR2 are MNHEY and SMNVEV (reference sequence). CDR3 nucleotides: TGTGCCAGCAGTTTAAAAAGCAATCAGCCCCAGCATTTT. Translated, it gives CASSLKSNQPQHF.

This rearrangement joins TRBV28 to TRBJ1-4; D is possibly TRBD1 (5 bases). This CDR3 is 14 amino acids long. In germline, CDR1 is MDHEN, CDR2 SYDVKM. The V end lost 4 bases, the J end lost 5 bases, and 11 bases lay between the germline ends. CDR3 sequence: CASSSQEPNEKLFF. CDR3 nucleotide sequence: TGTGCCAGCAGTTCACAGGAACCAAATGAAAAACTGTTTTTT.

The chain links TRBV7-7 to TRBJ2-2; 16 positions agree with TRBD2. Trimming took 5 bases from V and 6 from J; bases not matched to a gene: 9. There are 18 residues in the CDR3. Germline CDR1 and CDR2: SSHAT and FNYEAQ (reference sequence). CDR3 bases: TGTGCCAGCAGCCCTGGGACTAGCGGGGGGGCCTTTTCCGGGGAGCTGTTTTTT. Residues: CASSPGTSGGAFSGELFF. The variable domain in full, completed from reference TRBV7-7 and TRBJ2-2, reads GAGVSQSPRYKVTKRGQDVTLRCDPISSHATLYWYQQALGQGPEFLTYFNYEAQPDKSGLPSDRFSAERPEGSISTLTIQRTEQRDSAMYRCASSPGTSGGAFSGELFFGEGSRLTVL.

V and J are TRBV6-6 and TRBJ1-3; D gene unclear. Germline V gives CDR1 MNHNY, CDR2 SVGAGI (reference sequence). Trimming shortened V by 0 bases and J by 0 bases, and 3 bases separated the two germline ends. The CDR3 totals 14 residues. The CDR3 nucleotides are TGTGCCAGCAGTTACTCCGGCTCTGGAAACACCATATATTTT. Protein sequence: CASSYSGSGNTIYF.

This clone was seen more than once but under ten times. The CDR3 bases are TGTGCCTGGAGGGGAGGGTGGCCGGGACAGCCCCAGCATTTT. This codes for CAWRGGWPGQPQHF. The chain uses TRBV30 and TRBJ1-5; D gene ambiguous. Trimming took off 3 bases at V and 7 bases at J, with 16 bases between the two ends. CDR3 size: 14 residues. Germline V CDR1 and CDR2: GTSNPN, SVGIG (reference sequence).

V usage is TRBV10-1 and J usage is TRBJ1-5; no reliable D call. Trimming stripped 0 bases from V and 5 bases from J, with 8 bases between. Germline V gene lookup returns CDR1 WNHNN and CDR2 SYGVQD (reference sequence). This CDR3 has 14 residues. The CDR3 reads CASSESNGDQPQHF. The CDR3 DNA reads as TGCGCCAGCAGTGAGTCCAACGGGGATCAGCCCCAGCATTTT.

The chain combines TRBV10-1 with TRBJ1-2, with unresolved D. The germline CDR1 and CDR2 sequences are WNHNN and SYGVQD (reference sequence). With 2 bases removed from V and 8 bases from J, the gap between germline ends came to 12 bases. The CDR3 totals 13 residues. The DNA of the CDR3 is TGCGCCAGCAGTGAGACCTTAGGAAGGGGCTACACCTTC. Translating it yields CASSETLGRGYTF.

About this clone: This sample includes further DNA sequences coding for the same CDR3. The chain joins TRBV5-1 to TRBJ1-1; D is unresolved. Trimming removed 0 bases at V and 1 base at J, with 4 bases between. CDR3 length equals 13 residues. The germline gives CDR1 SGHRS, CDR2 YFSETQ. CDR3 region: CASSLGSNTEAFF. For the CDR3, the DNA is TGCGCCAGCAGCTTGGGGTCGAACACTGAAGCTTTCTTT.